This TCR beta chain was sequenced in a study of read filtering for tumor transcriptome and immune sequencing. The wider study: Among patients, approximately 16 were male and approximately 15 female, aged about 40 to 90 (mean roughly 64). IR-seq gave about 3.5 to 10.27 million TCR reads per sample; RNA-seq gave roughly 75 to 1,300.

V was trimmed by 7 bases and J by 5 bases, leaving 5 bases between them. Germline V gives CDR1 SQVTM, CDR2 ANQGSEA. This CDR3 is built from 9 residues. On this clonotype: This may come from a read error, since a much larger clone is one base off.

The library was built from about 0.4 ug RNA with molecular barcoded adaptors for alpha/delta and beta/gamma chains. One entry per CDR3 protein results from TCRdb running MiXCR on the reads. The sample yields over 45,000 distinct CDR3 sequences, more than 10% seen once. The sequence was collected from a donor at least 40 years old with multiple myeloma. Sequencing input: a population of CD138-negative cells sorted from bone marrow. This chain links TRBV29-1 with TRBJ2-5; no clear D. The CDR3 DNA is TGCAGCGCGGACGAGACCCAGTACTTC. This gives the protein CSADETQYF.